This T cell receptor (beta chain) was sequenced in a study of cytomegalovirus exposure and HLA in healthy donors. Study-wide findings and caveats: Some TCR beta chains (about 170 of them) were listed as cytomegalovirus-associated. Some V segments (TRBV6-2 and TRBV6-3 among them) were excluded as indistinguishable. Later on, an analysis found that several of the most significant clusters appeared to be linked to common viral pathogens, which included parvovirus B19.

Regarding this clone: The antigen is undetermined.

From germline, CDR1 is ENHRY and CDR2 SYGVKD. The CDR3 contains 15 residues. V was pared by 5 bases and J by 6 bases, with 18 bases between. 13 Jbeta primers and 60 Vbeta primers were used for the PCR. Clones were sequenced by immunoSEQ multiplex PCR, and TCRdb holds only the in-frame ones, with some missing. The sample carries 150,000 or so clones, more than 70% recorded once. This sequence joins TRBV10-3 and TRBJ2-3; weak D call: TRBD1 (6 bases). This TCR was recovered from a male donor in good health and CMV-seronegative. The sequencing sample was made of PBMCs. The CDR3 is CAISPQLQGSDTQYF. The CDR3 coding sequence is TGTGCCATCAGTCCCCAACTCCAGGGGTCGGATACGCAGTATTTT.